This paragraph covers one TCR beta chain sequence. This entry comes from a study of cytomegalovirus exposure and HLA in healthy donors. V trimming: 6 bases; J trimming: 2 bases; junction bases outside the gene matches: 8. Germline V gives CDR1 MNHNS, CDR2 SASEGT. This CDR3 region has 15 residues. Repertoires were generated with immunoSEQ multiplex PCR, while TCRdb's copy carries only in-frame clones and drops some. Seen here are roughly 120,000 clones, roughly 88% observed once, and the top ten hold less than 2%. The source of this sequence is a young man in good health and CMV-seronegative. The material sequenced was PBMCs. The chain carries TRBV6-1 and TRBJ2-7, with 9 bases matching TRBD2. In DNA, the CDR3 is TGTGCCAGCAGGGAGACTAGCGGAGCTCCCTACGAGCAGTACTTC. Translating it yields CASRETSGAPYEQYF.